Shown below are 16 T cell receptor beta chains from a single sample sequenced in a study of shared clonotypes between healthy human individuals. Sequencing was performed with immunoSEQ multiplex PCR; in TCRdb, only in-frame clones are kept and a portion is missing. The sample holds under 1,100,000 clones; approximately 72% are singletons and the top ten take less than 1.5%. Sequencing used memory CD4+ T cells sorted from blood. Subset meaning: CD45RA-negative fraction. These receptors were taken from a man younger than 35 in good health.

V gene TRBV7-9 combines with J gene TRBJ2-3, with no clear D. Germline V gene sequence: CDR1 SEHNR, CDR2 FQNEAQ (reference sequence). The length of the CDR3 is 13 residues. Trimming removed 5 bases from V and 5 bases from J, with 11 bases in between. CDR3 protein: CASSPNHGDTQYF. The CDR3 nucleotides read TGTGCCAGCAGCCCCAATCACGGAGATACGCAGTATTTT.

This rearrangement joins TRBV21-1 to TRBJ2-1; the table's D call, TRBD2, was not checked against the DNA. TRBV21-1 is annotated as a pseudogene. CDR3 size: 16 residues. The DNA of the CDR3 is TGTGCCAGCAGCAAAGAAAGGCGGGAGATGCGGAATGAGCAGTTCTTC. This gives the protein CASSKERREMRNEQFF.

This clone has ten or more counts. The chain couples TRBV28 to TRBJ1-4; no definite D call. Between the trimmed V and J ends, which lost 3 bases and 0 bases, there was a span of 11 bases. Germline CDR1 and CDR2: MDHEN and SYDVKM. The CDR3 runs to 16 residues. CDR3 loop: CASSLVTSATNEKLFF. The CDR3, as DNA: TGTGCCAGCAGTTTGGTGACGTCTGCAACTAATGAAAAACTGTTTTTT.

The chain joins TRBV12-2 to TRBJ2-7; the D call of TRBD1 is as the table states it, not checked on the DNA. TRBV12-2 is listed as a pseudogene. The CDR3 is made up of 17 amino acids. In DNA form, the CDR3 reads TGTGCAAGTCGCTTACTTGACAGGGGGAGAGGCTCCTACGAGCAGTACTTC. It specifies CASRLLDRGRGSYEQYF.

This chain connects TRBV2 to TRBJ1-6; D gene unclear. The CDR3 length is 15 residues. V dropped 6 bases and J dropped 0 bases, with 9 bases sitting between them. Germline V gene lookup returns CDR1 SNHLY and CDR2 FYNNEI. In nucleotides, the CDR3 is TGTGCCAGCAGGAGGCAGAGCTCCTATAATTCACCCCTCCACTTT. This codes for CASRRQSSYNSPLHF. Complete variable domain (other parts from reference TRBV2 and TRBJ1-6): EPEVTQTPSHQVTQMGQEVILRCVPISNHLYFYWYRQILGQKVEFLVSFYNNEISEKSEIFDDQFSVERPDGSNFTLKIRSTKLEDSAMYFCASRRQSSYNSPLHFGNGTRLTVT.

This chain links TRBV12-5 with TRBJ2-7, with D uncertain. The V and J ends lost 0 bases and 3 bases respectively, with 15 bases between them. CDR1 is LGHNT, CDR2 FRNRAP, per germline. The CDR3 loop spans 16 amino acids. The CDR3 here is CASGLVVTAVNYEQYF. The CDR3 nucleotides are TGTGCTAGTGGTTTGGTAGTAACCGCGGTTAACTACGAGCAGTACTTC.

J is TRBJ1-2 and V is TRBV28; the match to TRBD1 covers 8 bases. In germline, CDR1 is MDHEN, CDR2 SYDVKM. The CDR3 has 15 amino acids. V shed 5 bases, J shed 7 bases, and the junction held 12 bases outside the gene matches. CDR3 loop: CASSLLGQGASGYTF. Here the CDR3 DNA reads TGTGCCAGCAGTCTCTTGGGGCAGGGGGCTAGTGGCTACACCTTC.

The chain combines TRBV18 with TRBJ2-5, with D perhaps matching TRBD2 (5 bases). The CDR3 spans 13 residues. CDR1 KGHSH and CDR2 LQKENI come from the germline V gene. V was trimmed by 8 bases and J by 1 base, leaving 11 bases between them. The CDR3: CASRLSGQETQYF. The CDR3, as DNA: TGTGCCAGCCGACTAAGCGGCCAAGAGACCCAGTACTTC.

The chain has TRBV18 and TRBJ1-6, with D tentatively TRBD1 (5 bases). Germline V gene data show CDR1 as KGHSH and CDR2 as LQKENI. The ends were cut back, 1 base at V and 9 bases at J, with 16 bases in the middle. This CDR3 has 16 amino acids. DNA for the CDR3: TGTGCCAGCTCACCACAGGCCGGGGGTATAGGTTCACCCCTCCACTTT. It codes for CASSPQAGGIGSPLHF.

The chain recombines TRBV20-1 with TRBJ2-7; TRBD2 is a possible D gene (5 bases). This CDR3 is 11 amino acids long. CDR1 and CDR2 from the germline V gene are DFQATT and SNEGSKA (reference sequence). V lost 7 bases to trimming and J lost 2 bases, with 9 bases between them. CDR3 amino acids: CSVRGTYEQYF. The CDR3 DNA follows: TGCAGTGTTCGGGGAACCTACGAGCAGTACTTC.

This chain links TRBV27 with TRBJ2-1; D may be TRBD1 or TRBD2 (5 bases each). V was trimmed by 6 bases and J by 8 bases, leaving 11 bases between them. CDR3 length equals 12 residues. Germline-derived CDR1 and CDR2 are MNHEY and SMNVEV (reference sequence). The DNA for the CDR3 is TGTGCCAGCAGCCGGGTGGGGGATGAGCAGTTCTTC. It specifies CASSRVGDEQFF.

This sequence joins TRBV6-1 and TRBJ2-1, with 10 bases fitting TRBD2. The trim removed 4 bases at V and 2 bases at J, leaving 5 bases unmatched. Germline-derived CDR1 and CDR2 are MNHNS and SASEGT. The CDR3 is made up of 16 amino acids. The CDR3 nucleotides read TGTGCCAGCAGTGGACCCCTAGCGGGAGCCTACAATGAGCAGTTCTTC. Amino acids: CASSGPLAGAYNEQFF.

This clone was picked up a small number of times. CDR3 amino acids: CASSQDASPYEQYF. For the CDR3, the DNA is TGTGCCAGCAGCCAAGATGCCAGCCCCTACGAGCAGTACTTC. J is TRBJ2-7 and V is TRBV4-2; no reliable D call. The CDR3 sequence is 14 residues long. V was clipped by 0 bases and J by 2 bases, with 8 bases between them. Germline assignment: CDR1 LGHNA and CDR2 YNFKEQ.

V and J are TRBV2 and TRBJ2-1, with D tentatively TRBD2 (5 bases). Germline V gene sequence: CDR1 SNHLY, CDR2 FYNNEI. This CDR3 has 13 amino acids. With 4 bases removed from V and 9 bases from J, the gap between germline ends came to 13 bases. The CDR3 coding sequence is TGTGCCAGCAGTGGTCGACCTGCGGGTGAGCAGTTCTTC. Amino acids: CASSGRPAGEQFF.

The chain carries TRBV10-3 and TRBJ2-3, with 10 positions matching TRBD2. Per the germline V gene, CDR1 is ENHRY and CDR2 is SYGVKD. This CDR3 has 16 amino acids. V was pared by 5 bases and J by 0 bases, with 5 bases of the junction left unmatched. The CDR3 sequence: CAISPRLAGSTDTQYF. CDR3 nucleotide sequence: TGTGCCATCAGTCCGAGACTAGCGGGCAGCACAGATACGCAGTATTTT.

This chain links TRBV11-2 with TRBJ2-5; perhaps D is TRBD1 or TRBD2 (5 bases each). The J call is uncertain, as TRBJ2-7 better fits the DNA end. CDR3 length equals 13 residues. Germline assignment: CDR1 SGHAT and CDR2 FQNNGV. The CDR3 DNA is TGTGCCAGCAGCTTAGGAGGGGTGTACGAGCAGTACTTC. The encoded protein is CASSLGGVYEQYF.